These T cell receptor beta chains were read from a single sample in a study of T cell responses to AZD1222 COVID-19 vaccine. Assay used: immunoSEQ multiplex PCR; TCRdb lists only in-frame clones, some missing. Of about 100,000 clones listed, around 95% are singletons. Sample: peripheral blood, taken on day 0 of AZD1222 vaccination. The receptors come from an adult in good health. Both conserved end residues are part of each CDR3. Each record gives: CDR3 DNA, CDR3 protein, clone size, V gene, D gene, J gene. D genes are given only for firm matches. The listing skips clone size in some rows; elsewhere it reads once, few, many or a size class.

cdr3_nt: TGTGCCAGCAGCTGGGACAGGGCGAACACTGAAGCTTTCTTT; cdr3_aa: CASSWDRANTEAFF; clone_size: once; v_call: TRBV11-2; d_call: TRBD1; j_call: TRBJ1-1
cdr3_nt: TGTGCCAGCAGTGCGGGGGAGAGGGCCGGGGAGCTGTTTTTT; cdr3_aa: CASSAGERAGELFF; clone_size: -; v_call: TRBV2; d_call: -; j_call: TRBJ2-2
cdr3_nt: TGTGCCAGCATCTCAGAGGGAAACACCATATATTTT; cdr3_aa: CASISEGNTIYF; clone_size: -; v_call: TRBV28; d_call: -; j_call: TRBJ1-3
cdr3_nt: TGTGCCAGCAGCCCGTGGAACCAGGCGAACACTGAAGCTTTCTTT; cdr3_aa: CASSPWNQANTEAFF; clone_size: -; v_call: TRBV3-1/TRBV3-2; d_call: -; j_call: TRBJ1-1
cdr3_nt: TGTGCCAGTAGTATTTTGGGGGCCTATAATTCACCCCTCCACTTT; cdr3_aa: CASSILGAYNSPLHF; clone_size: -; v_call: TRBV19; d_call: -; j_call: TRBJ1-6
cdr3_nt: TGTGCCAGCAGCCAAGGAACCGGGACTAGCGGGAGTACCGGGGAGCTGTTTTTT; cdr3_aa: CASSQGTGTSGSTGELFF; clone_size: -; v_call: TRBV3-1/TRBV3-2; d_call: TRBD2; j_call: TRBJ2-2
cdr3_nt: TGTGCCAGCAGCTTGGGGATGGGGACAGGGATTCAGCCCCAGCATTTT; cdr3_aa: CASSLGMGTGIQPQHF; clone_size: -; v_call: TRBV13; d_call: TRBD1; j_call: TRBJ1-5
cdr3_nt: TGTGCCAGCAGCTTAATATGGGGGGACGGTCAGCCCCAGCATTTT; cdr3_aa: CASSLIWGDGQPQHF; clone_size: -; v_call: TRBV7-6; d_call: -; j_call: TRBJ1-5
cdr3_nt: TGCGCCAGCAGCTTCCCCTTTCGCTCTAATGAGCAGTTCTTC; cdr3_aa: CASSFPFRSNEQFF; clone_size: -; v_call: TRBV5-1; d_call: -; j_call: TRBJ2-1
cdr3_nt: TGTGCCAGCAGCGTCCACACAGACACAGATACGCAGTATTTT; cdr3_aa: CASSVHTDTDTQYF; clone_size: -; v_call: TRBV9; d_call: -; j_call: TRBJ2-3
cdr3_nt: TGTGCCACCAGCAGAGGAGTGGAAGGGGGAGGTCGTAATGAAAAACTGTTTTTT; cdr3_aa: CATSRGVEGGGRNEKLFF; clone_size: -; v_call: TRBV15; d_call: -; j_call: TRBJ1-4
cdr3_nt: TGTGCCAGCAGTCAAGGACAGGGAAGTTTGGGTGGCTACACCTTC; cdr3_aa: CASSQGQGSLGGYTF; clone_size: -; v_call: TRBV6-6; d_call: TRBD1; j_call: TRBJ1-2
cdr3_nt: TGCAGTGGCCCGACCCGGGGTGGCTACACCTTC; cdr3_aa: CSGPTRGGYTF; clone_size: -; v_call: TRBV20-1; d_call: -; j_call: TRBJ1-2
cdr3_nt: TGTGCCAGCAGTGAAAGACAGGGGGCGCGGGGTGAGCAGTTCTTC; cdr3_aa: CASSERQGARGEQFF; clone_size: -; v_call: TRBV25-1; d_call: TRBD1; j_call: TRBJ2-1
cdr3_nt: TGTGCCAGCAGTTTACTCCCGAGCGGCGGGGGGCAGAACAATGAGCAGTTCTTC; cdr3_aa: CASSLLPSGGGQNNEQFF; clone_size: -; v_call: TRBV27; d_call: TRBD2; j_call: TRBJ2-1
cdr3_nt: TGCGCCAGCAGCCGCCGGGGGGATGCAACTAATGAAAAACTGTTTTTT; cdr3_aa: CASSRRGDATNEKLFF; clone_size: -; v_call: TRBV5-1; d_call: -; j_call: TRBJ1-4
cdr3_nt: TGCGCCAGCAGCTTGCAGGGGATCACCGGGGAGCTGTTTTTT; cdr3_aa: CASSLQGITGELFF; clone_size: -; v_call: TRBV5-1; d_call: -; j_call: TRBJ2-2
cdr3_nt: TGCGCCAGCAGCCTTTCGGGCAATGGGGCCAACGTCCTGACTTTC; cdr3_aa: CASSLSGNGANVLTF; clone_size: -; v_call: TRBV5-1; d_call: -; j_call: TRBJ2-6
cdr3_nt: TGTGCCAGCAGTCCTGGGGGGCAGGCAGGACTAATTACGAACACCGGGGAGCTGTTTTTT; cdr3_aa: CASSPGGQAGLITNTGELFF; clone_size: -; v_call: TRBV28; d_call: -; j_call: TRBJ2-2
cdr3_nt: TGTGCCAGCAGCCCCGACCGACTAGGTTATAAAGAGACCCAGTACTTC; cdr3_aa: CASSPDRLGYKETQYF; clone_size: once; v_call: TRBV11-3; d_call: -; j_call: TRBJ2-5
cdr3_nt: TGTGCCAGTAGTATACATCCGGGACAGGGGAGAACTGAAGCTTTCTTT; cdr3_aa: CASSIHPGQGRTEAFF; clone_size: -; v_call: TRBV19; d_call: TRBD1; j_call: TRBJ1-1
cdr3_nt: TGTGCCAGTAGTTCACAGGGGGCATGGAATGGCTACACCTTC; cdr3_aa: CASSSQGAWNGYTF; clone_size: -; v_call: TRBV19; d_call: TRBD1; j_call: TRBJ1-2
cdr3_nt: TGTGCCAGTAGGGGCTGGGGCGGGGGGTACCAAGAGACCCAGTACTTC; cdr3_aa: CASRGWGGGYQETQYF; clone_size: -; v_call: TRBV25-1; d_call: TRBD2; j_call: TRBJ2-5
cdr3_nt: TGCGCCAGCACCGAAAACATGGTGGGGGCGGATACGCAGTATTTT; cdr3_aa: CASTENMVGADTQYF; clone_size: -; v_call: TRBV5-1; d_call: -; j_call: TRBJ2-3
cdr3_nt: TGTGCCACCAGTGATAGCGGGACAAGTGATGGCTACACCTTC; cdr3_aa: CATSDSGTSDGYTF; clone_size: once; v_call: TRBV24-1; d_call: -; j_call: TRBJ1-2
cdr3_nt: TGTGCCAGCAGTCGAGGGGGGGGCCAGCCCCAGCATTTT; cdr3_aa: CASSRGGGQPQHF; clone_size: -; v_call: TRBV12-3/TRBV12-4; d_call: -; j_call: TRBJ1-5
cdr3_nt: TGCGCCAGCAGCCACTCGACAGCAAACTCTGAAGCTTTCTTT; cdr3_aa: CASSHSTANSEAFF; clone_size: -; v_call: TRBV4-3; d_call: -; j_call: TRBJ1-1
cdr3_nt: TGTGCCAGCAGGACAGGGGCCGCCCCGTCTGAAAAACTGTTTTTT; cdr3_aa: CASRTGAAPSEKLFF; clone_size: -; v_call: TRBV2; d_call: TRBD1; j_call: TRBJ1-4
cdr3_nt: -; cdr3_aa: CASSITDRGDWGPGNTIYF; clone_size: once; v_call: TRBV21-1; d_call: -; j_call: TRBJ1-3
cdr3_nt: TGTGCCAGCAGTTTAGGGGCCACCGGACGAGCTTTCTTT; cdr3_aa: CASSLGATGRAFF; clone_size: -; v_call: TRBV28; d_call: -; j_call: TRBJ1-1
cdr3_nt: TGTGCCAGCACCCACGGGACAGGGGGTTACGAGCAGTACTTC; cdr3_aa: CASTHGTGGYEQYF; clone_size: -; v_call: TRBV2; d_call: TRBD1; j_call: TRBJ2-7
cdr3_nt: TGTGCCAGCAGCTTTTTCAGTCCCGGAGGGCAGTATTTT; cdr3_aa: CASSFFSPGGQYF; clone_size: -; v_call: TRBV11-1; d_call: -; j_call: TRBJ2-3
cdr3_nt: TGTGCCAGCAGTTACCTGGACCGGCAGCCCCAGCATTTT; cdr3_aa: CASSYLDRQPQHF; clone_size: -; v_call: TRBV6-5; d_call: -; j_call: TRBJ1-5
cdr3_nt: TGCGCCAGCACGTGGGACTCGAACACCGGGGAGCTGTTTTTT; cdr3_aa: CASTWDSNTGELFF; clone_size: -; v_call: TRBV10-1; d_call: -; j_call: TRBJ2-2
cdr3_nt: TGTGCCAGCAGCCACCAGGGACACGGAAGACTCTACAATGAGCAGTTCTTC; cdr3_aa: CASSHQGHGRLYNEQFF; clone_size: -; v_call: TRBV5-8; d_call: -; j_call: TRBJ2-1
cdr3_nt: TGTGCCAGCAGCCAAGGGGCAGGGGGCAGGACCGGGGAGCTGTTTTTT; cdr3_aa: CASSQGAGGRTGELFF; clone_size: -; v_call: TRBV3-1/TRBV3-2; d_call: TRBD1; j_call: TRBJ2-2
cdr3_nt: TGTGCCAGCAGCCCCACTAGCGGGGGGGCGTTCGAGCAGTACTTC; cdr3_aa: CASSPTSGGAFEQYF; clone_size: -; v_call: TRBV6-2/TRBV6-3; d_call: TRBD2; j_call: TRBJ2-7
cdr3_nt: TGCGCCAGCTCTCTTTTGGGGGGCACTGAAGCTTTCTTT; cdr3_aa: CASSLLGGTEAFF; clone_size: -; v_call: TRBV5-1; d_call: -; j_call: TRBJ1-1
cdr3_nt: TGCGCCAGCAGTCCGGGGTACGAGCAGTACTTC; cdr3_aa: CASSPGYEQYF; clone_size: -; v_call: TRBV10-2; d_call: -; j_call: TRBJ2-7
cdr3_nt: TGTGCCATCAGTGAGTCGATGGCCGGGGCTAATGAAAAACTGTTTTTT; cdr3_aa: CAISESMAGANEKLFF; clone_size: -; v_call: TRBV10-3; d_call: -; j_call: TRBJ1-4
cdr3_nt: TGTGCCAGCTCGGGCCTTGTGGACAGAGAGACCCAGTACTTC; cdr3_aa: CASSGLVDRETQYF; clone_size: -; v_call: TRBV19; d_call: -; j_call: TRBJ2-5